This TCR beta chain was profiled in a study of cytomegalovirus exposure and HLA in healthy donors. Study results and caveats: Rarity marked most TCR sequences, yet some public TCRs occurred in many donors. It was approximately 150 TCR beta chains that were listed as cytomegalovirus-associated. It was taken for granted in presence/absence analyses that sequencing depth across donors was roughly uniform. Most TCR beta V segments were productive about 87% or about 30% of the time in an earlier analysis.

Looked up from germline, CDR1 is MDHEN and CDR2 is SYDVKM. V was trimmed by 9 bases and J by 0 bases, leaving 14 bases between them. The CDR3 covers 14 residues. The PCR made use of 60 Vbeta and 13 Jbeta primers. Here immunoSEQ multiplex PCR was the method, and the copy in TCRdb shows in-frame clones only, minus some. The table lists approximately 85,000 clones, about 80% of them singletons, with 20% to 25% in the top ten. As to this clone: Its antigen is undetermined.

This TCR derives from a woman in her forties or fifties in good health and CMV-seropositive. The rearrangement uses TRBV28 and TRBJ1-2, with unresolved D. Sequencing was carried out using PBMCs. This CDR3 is CASWGVPSNYGYTF. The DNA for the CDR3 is TGTGCCAGTTGGGGAGTGCCTTCTAACTATGGCTACACCTTC.